Listed here is a single TCR beta chain. The antigen is unknown. CDR3 length: 15 residues. The germline gives CDR1 SGHTA, CDR2 FQGTGA. The V gene end was trimmed by 4 bases and the J gene end by 2 bases; junction bases not matched to a gene: 3. The data originate from a study of shared clonotypes between healthy human individuals. Unsorted PBMC DNA underwent sequencing on ten immunoSEQ deep assay plates. Libraries were prepared by immunoSEQ multiplex PCR; TCRdb keeps only in-frame clonotypes and omits some of them. This sample has 400,000 to 550,000 clones, with around 80% found just once. Findings of the study overall: Clonotype sharing across donors was expected to vary with sequencing depth.

Sequences were obtained from PBMCs. This receptor was taken from a woman between 35 and 50 years old in good health. Some clones in this sample may be carry-over from other donors' samples. This chain links TRBV7-3 with TRBJ2-1; TRBD2 matches 9 bases. The CDR3 DNA reads as TGTGCCAGCAGCTCCCTAGCGGGACCCTACAATGAGCAGTTCTTC. It translates to CASSSLAGPYNEQFF.